These 3 T cell receptor beta chains were sequenced from one sample in a study of Ad26.COV2.S vaccination and SARS-CoV-2 variants. Treatment indicated: 19 received Ad26.COV2.S at low or high dose, single or two shots; about 5 received placebo; per-sample allocation not given. On day 63 after the first injection, vaccine and placebo recipients gave samples. Produced via immunoSEQ multiplex PCR; TCRdb's table is partial and in-frame only. The sample lists fewer than 900,000 clones, about 89% occurring once. Sample: peripheral blood, taken in a trial of Ad26.COV2.S vaccine versus placebo. The source of these receptors is a person aged 18-60 years who received the Ad26.COV2.S COVID-19 vaccine or a placebo.

The rearrangement joins TRBV19 to TRBJ2-1, with a weak D call TRBD1 (5 bases). Germline V gene lookup returns CDR1 LNHDA and CDR2 SQIVND (reference sequence). This CDR3 has 15 amino acids. Trimming took off 3 bases at V and 9 bases at J, with 18 bases between the two ends. The CDR3: CASSIPGKVIGEQFF. For the CDR3, the DNA is TGTGCCAGTAGTATCCCAGGGAAGGTTATAGGTGAGCAGTTCTTC.

This chain uses TRBV3-1 (or the pseudogene TRBV3-2) with TRBJ1-5; the match to TRBD1 covers 8 bases. CDR3 size: 17 residues. CDR1 and CDR2 (germline): LGHDT, YNNKEL (reference sequence). Trimming took 4 bases from V and 9 from J; bases not matched to a gene: 17. CDR3 protein: CASSLGQGGSFLVPQHF. CDR3 DNA sequence: TGTGCCAGCAGCCTCGGACAGGGAGGGAGTTTCTTAGTGCCCCAGCATTTT.

The chain couples TRBV5-1 to TRBJ2-7; 9 positions agree with TRBD1. CDR1 and CDR2 (germline): SGHRS, YFSETQ. V shed 7 bases, J shed 3 bases, and the junction held 8 bases outside the gene matches. CDR3 size: 14 residues. CDR3 sequence (DNA): TGCGCCAGCCAATCCGGGACAGGGATCTACGAGCAGTACTTC. It codes for CASQSGTGIYEQYF.